This T cell receptor (beta chain) was sequenced during a study of blood T cell repertoires in COVID-19. V shed 5 bases, J shed 4 bases, and the junction held 7 bases outside the gene matches. The CDR3 sequence is 15 residues long. The germline V gene has CDR1 SGHRS and CDR2 YFSETQ. TCRdb keeps only in-frame clones here, not all; method: immunoSEQ multiplex PCR. This table holds more than 65,000 clones, about 85% found once. The source is a man older than 75 with acute or convalescent COVID-19. The genes are TRBV5-1 and TRBJ2-3; 10 bases align to TRBD1. Sequenced material: peripheral blood. As DNA, the CDR3 is TGCGCCAGCAGATCGGACAGGGGGAGTGCAGATACGCAGTATTTT. It encodes CASRSDRGSADTQYF.